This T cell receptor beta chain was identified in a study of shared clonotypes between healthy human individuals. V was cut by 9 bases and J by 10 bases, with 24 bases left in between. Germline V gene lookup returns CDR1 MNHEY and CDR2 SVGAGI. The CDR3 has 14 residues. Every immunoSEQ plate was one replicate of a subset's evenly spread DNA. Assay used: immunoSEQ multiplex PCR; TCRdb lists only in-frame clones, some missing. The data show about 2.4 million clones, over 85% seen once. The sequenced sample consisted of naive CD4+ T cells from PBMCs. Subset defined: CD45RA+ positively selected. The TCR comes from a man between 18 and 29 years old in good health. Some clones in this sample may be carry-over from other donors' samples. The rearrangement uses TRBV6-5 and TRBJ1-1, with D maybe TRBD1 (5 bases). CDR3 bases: TGTGCCAGTAGTGAAATAAGTCTTATGGGGGGAGCTTTCTTT. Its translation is CASSEISLMGGAFF.